These T cell receptor beta chains were read from a single sample in a study of T cells in Graves' hyperthyroidism and ophthalmopathy. In TCRdb, the multiplex PCR reads were re-called with MiXCR into one record per CDR3 protein. The table shows hundreds of thousands of distinct CDR3 sequences, with approximately 13% occurring only once. The specimen was blood. All receptors derive from a woman in her 30s with Graves' hyperthyroidism that later progressed to Graves' ophthalmopathy. The CDR3 runs from the conserved cysteine through the conserved F or W. D genes are given only for firm matches. Size is omitted from some rows. Given values are once, few, many or a class for expanded clones.

v_call,j_call,clone_size,d_call,cdr3_nt,cdr3_aa
TRBV20-1,TRBJ2-1,many,.,TGCAGTGCTAACTCCTACAATGAGCAGTTCTTC,CSANSYNEQFF
TRBV6-2/TRBV6-3,TRBJ2-1,few,TRBD1,TGTGCCAGCAGTAGGGACAGCCAGAACAATGAGCAGTTCTTC,CASSRDSQNNEQFF
TRBV5-1,TRBJ2-3,.,.,TGCGCCAGCAGCTTGGGAAAAGTCCCCCACTTCGGCACAGATACGCAGTATTTT,CASSLGKVPHFGTDTQYF
TRBV7-9,TRBJ2-5,many,.,TGTGCCAGCAGCTTGACTAGTTTTACGGAGACCCAGTACTTC,CASSLTSFTETQYF
TRBV19,TRBJ1-1,few,.,TGTGCCAGCGTGGCATTCACTGAAGCTTTCTTT,CASVAFTEAFF
TRBV24-1,TRBJ2-7,.,TRBD1,TGTGCCACCAGTGCCACGCCGGGACAGGGGGCCCCCGAGCAGTACTTC,CATSATPGQGAPEQYF
TRBV6-2/TRBV6-3,TRBJ2-2,.,TRBD2,TGTGCCAGCAGTACTAGCGGGCCCACCGGGGAGCTGTTTTTT,CASSTSGPTGELFF
TRBV18,TRBJ2-3,.,.,TGTGCCAGCTCACCTTTGGACTGTGGCGGCACAGATACGCAGTCTTTT,CASSPLDCGGTDTQSF
TRBV30,TRBJ1-1,.,.,TGTGCCTGGAGTGTGGGCAGGGGCTTCTCGGGCACTGAAGCTTTCTTT,CAWSVGRGFSGTEAFF
TRBV13,TRBJ2-5,few,.,TGTGCCAGCAGCTTGGGACTCAAAGAGACCCAGTACTTC,CASSLGLKETQYF
TRBV12-3/TRBV12-4,TRBJ2-7,.,TRBD1,TGTGCCAGCAGCCAAGATCGGGGACAGGGGGCAGACGAGCAGTACTTC,CASSQDRGQGADEQYF
TRBV9,TRBJ2-3,many,.,TGTGCCAGCAGCGTATACATAGCGGAAAGCACAGATACGCAGTATTTT,CASSVYIAESTDTQYF
TRBV6-2/TRBV6-3,TRBJ2-7,many,.,TGTGCCAGCAGCATGCCTGGGTCGGTGGCGGGTGAGCAGTACTTC,CASSMPGSVAGEQYF
TRBV2,TRBJ1-4,many,.,TGTGCCAGCGGGGGGACCTTGAATGAAAAACTGTTTTTT,CASGGTLNEKLFF
TRBV5-1,TRBJ2-2,few,.,TGCGCCAGCAGCTTAACATTCACCGGGGAGCTGTTTTTT,CASSLTFTGELFF
TRBV30,TRBJ1-4,.,TRBD1,TGTGCCTGGGGACAGGGGGGGAATGAAAAACTGTTTTTT,CAWGQGGNEKLFF
TRBV6-1,TRBJ2-5,many,.,TGTGCCAGCACCCCTCAAAGGAAAGGGGAGACCCAGTACTTC,CASTPQRKGETQYF
TRBV28,TRBJ2-7,.,.,TGTGCCAGCATTGGTATGGCAGGGGTCTACGAGCAGTACTTC,CASIGMAGVYEQYF
TRBV19,TRBJ2-2,.,.,TGTGCCAGGAGCCCCGTCGGGGCCCCCAGAATGCTGTTTTTT,CARSPVGAPRMLFF
TRBV7-6,TRBJ1-2,.,.,TGTGCCAGCAGCCGGACAAACTTGGGTGGCTACACCTTC,CASSRTNLGGYTF
TRBV2,TRBJ1-1,many,.,TGTGCCAGCAGTGAAATGACGGAGAACACTGAAGCTTTCTTT,CASSEMTENTEAFF
TRBV3-1,TRBJ2-3,many,.,TGTGCCAGCAGCCAACGGGGAATCACAGATACGCAGTATTTT,CASSQRGITDTQYF
TRBV30,TRBJ1-5,once,.,TGTGCCTGGAGTGTACAGAGTCGGCAGCCCCAGCATTTT,CAWSVQSRQPQHF
TRBV12-5,TRBJ2-1,few,.,TGTGCTAGTGGTTTGGCGACAAAAGGGGCGACTAGAGTCGTAAATGAGCAGTTCTTC,CASGLATKGATRVVNEQFF
TRBV5-1,TRBJ2-1,many,.,TGCGCCAGCAGCCGGGACGCCGTGCCGAGGGACTCCTTTTACAATGAGCAGTTCTTC,CASSRDAVPRDSFYNEQFF
TRBV11-3,TRBJ2-3,many,TRBD2,TGTGCCAGCAGCTCCCCCTTCCAGCGGGAGATGAAGACAGATACGCAGTATTTT,CASSSPFQREMKTDTQYF
TRBV7-9,TRBJ2-1,.,TRBD1,TGTGCCAGCAGCCCCGGGACAGGGGTGATTGAGCAGTTCTTC,CASSPGTGVIEQFF
TRBV6-6,TRBJ1-2,many,.,TGTGCCAGCAGTTACTCGATTGCCAACTATGGCTACACCTTC,CASSYSIANYGYTF
TRBV30,TRBJ2-7,few,TRBD1,TGTGCCTGGAGCCCGGGACAGATATACGAGCAGTACTTC,CAWSPGQIYEQYF
TRBV3-1,TRBJ1-5,many,.,TGTGCCAGCAGCCCACAGGTTGGTGGGCAGCCCCAGCATTTT,CASSPQVGGQPQHF
TRBV4-3,TRBJ2-1,few,TRBD2,TGCGCCAGCAGCCCCTCAGCGGGAGGCGTTAGGGAGCAGTTCTTC,CASSPSAGGVREQFF
TRBV6-1,TRBJ2-7,.,.,TGTGCCAGCAGAGCTAGGATCCACGAGCAGTACTTC,CASRARIHEQYF
TRBV9,TRBJ2-7,many,TRBD2,TGTGCCAGCAGCGTAGACCCTAGCGGCCCCTACGAGCAGTACTTC,CASSVDPSGPYEQYF
TRBV4-1,TRBJ2-3,few,.,TGCGCCAGCAGCCCCCCCGGAGGGCGTCTCACAGATACGCAGTATTTT,CASSPPGGRLTDTQYF
TRBV11-3,TRBJ2-1,many,TRBD2,TGTGCCAGCAGCCTTGGGACTAGCGGGAGCCGAGAGCAGTTCTTC,CASSLGTSGSREQFF
TRBV30,TRBJ1-2,many,.,TGTGCCTGGAGTCCCGGGGGGGGGAATGGCTACACCTTC,CAWSPGGGNGYTF
TRBV7-9,TRBJ1-3,.,.,TGTGCCAGCAACCGGGGAGGATCTAGCTCTGGAAACACCATATATTTT,CASNRGGSSSGNTIYF
TRBV12-3/TRBV12-4,TRBJ1-3,.,TRBD1,TGTGCCAGCACCCTGGACAGGGGGCCCGGAAACACCATATATTTT,CASTLDRGPGNTIYF